The 18 T cell receptor beta chains in this list originate from one sample, sequenced in a study of control samples from healthy donors and cancer patients. Here immunoSEQ multiplex PCR was the method, and the copy in TCRdb shows in-frame clones only, minus some. The sample holds roughly 170,000 clones, about 91% seen once. Sequenced: blood. The origin of the receptors is a woman aged 25 to 39 in good health.

The chain recombines TRBV28 with TRBJ2-3; TRBD2 agrees at 8 bases. The junction had 8 bases not matched to a gene; V was cut back by 1 base and J by 11 bases. Germline CDR1 reads MDHEN; CDR2 reads SYDVKM. This CDR3 region has 14 residues. Here the CDR3 reads CASSLSRAGAWQYF. CDR3 in DNA: TGTGCCAGCAGTTTATCCCGAGCGGGAGCCTGGCAGTATTTT.

This clone was seen only once. This chain connects TRBV5-1 to TRBJ2-7; possibly TRBD1 for D (5 bases). The CDR3 extends over 15 amino acids. Germline V CDR1 and CDR2: SGHRS, YFSETQ. Trimming removed 5 bases at V and 0 bases at J, with 15 bases between. The chain's CDR3 is CASRPPTVSSYEQYF. The CDR3 DNA reads as TGCGCCAGCAGGCCCCCGACAGTGAGCTCCTACGAGCAGTACTTC.

This clone was seen a few times. The rearrangement joins TRBV28 to TRBJ1-2; possible D gene TRBD1, 5 bases. Per the germline V gene, CDR1 is MDHEN and CDR2 is SYDVKM. The ends were cut back, 8 bases at V and 8 bases at J, with 18 bases in the middle. The CDR3 extends over 13 amino acids. The CDR3 nucleotides read TGTGCCAGCGAACCCGTCGGGGGGACGGGCTACACCTTC. Protein: CASEPVGGTGYTF.

The chain recombines TRBV28 with TRBJ1-1, with TRBD1 matching 7 bases. The germline V gene encodes CDR1 MDHEN and CDR2 SYDVKM. The CDR3 spans 14 residues. The V segment lost 6 bases and the J segment 11 bases; nucleotides outside the gene matches: 15. This CDR3 is CASRSTGVPFQAFF. The CDR3, as DNA: TGTGCCAGCAGGTCAACAGGGGTTCCCTTCCAGGCTTTCTTT.

The chain combines TRBV5-1 with TRBJ1-6, with 9 bases identical to TRBD1. The CDR3 is made up of 16 amino acids. V lost 1 base and J lost 4; bases outside the gene matches: 3. The germline V gene has CDR1 SGHRS and CDR2 YFSETQ. The CDR3 bases are TGCGCCAGCAGCTTGTTGGGACAGGGTTATAATTCACCCCTCCACTTT. Residues: CASSLLGQGYNSPLHF.

The chain recombines TRBV2 with TRBJ2-7; the D gene is possibly TRBD2 (5 bases). The CDR3 spans 14 residues. Trimming stripped 5 bases from V and 7 bases from J, with 18 bases between. Germline CDR1 is SNHLY and CDR2 is FYNNEI. CDR3 sequence reads: CASSIKGSSGEQYF. As DNA, the CDR3 is TGTGCCAGCAGTATTAAAGGATCGTCGGGAGAGCAGTACTTC.

This clone was counted once. J is TRBJ1-3 and V is TRBV6-5; D remains ambiguous. CDR1 and CDR2 (germline): MNHEY, SVGAGI. The V gene lost 5 bases and the J gene lost 0 bases, with 11 bases spanning the gap. CDR3 length: 15 amino acids. The CDR3 nucleotides are TGTGCCAGCAGTCCCACAACGAGCTCTGGAAACACCATATATTTT. Translating gives CASSPTTSSGNTIYF.

The chain joins TRBV3-1 (or the pseudogene TRBV3-2) to TRBJ2-7, with a possible D match to TRBD2 (6 bases). This CDR3 is built from 11 residues. Trimming cost V 9 bases and J 7 bases, with 13 bases left between them. Germline-derived CDR1 and CDR2 are LGHDT and YNNKEL (reference sequence). This CDR3 reads CASTRAGEQYF. The CDR3 region has the DNA TGTGCCAGTACCCGGGCGGGAGAGCAGTACTTC.

The rearrangement links TRBV3-1 (or the pseudogene TRBV3-2) to TRBJ1-3; D may be TRBD1 (5 bases). CDR3 length: 15 amino acids. Trimming took 4 bases from V and 4 from J, leaving 14 bases between them. Germline V CDR1 and CDR2: LGHDT, YNNKEL (reference sequence). The CDR3 nucleotides read TGTGCCAGCAGCCTCCCGGCCTCAGGGGGAAACACCATATATTTT. This sequence encodes CASSLPASGGNTIYF.

The chain recombines TRBV5-5 with TRBJ1-2; 8 bases map to TRBD1. CDR3 length equals 15 residues. Germline loops: CDR1 SGHKS, CDR2 YYEKEE (reference sequence). J lost 2 bases, V lost 3 bases, and 6 bases had no gene match. Written as DNA, the CDR3 is TGTGCCAGCAGCTCCTTGGACAGGGCCAACTATGGCTACACCTTC. Translated: CASSSLDRANYGYTF.

The V gene is TRBV5-4, the J gene TRBJ2-7; D uncertain. The V end lost 7 bases, the J end lost 3 bases, and 8 bases lay between the germline ends. This CDR3 is built from 11 residues. Germline V gene data show CDR1 as SGHNT and CDR2 as YYREEE (reference sequence). The CDR3 region has the DNA TGTGCCAGCTCCGCCGGCTACGAGCAGTACTTC. Translating it yields CASSAGYEQYF.

The genes are TRBV18 and TRBJ1-1; 7 bases are shared with TRBD1. J was trimmed by 5 bases and V by 6 bases; bases with no gene match: 6. Germline loops: CDR1 KGHSH, CDR2 LQKENI. This CDR3 comprises 13 residues. The CDR3, as DNA: TGTGCCAGCTCCCTCCAGGGGGGGACTGAAGCTTTCTTT. This sequence encodes CASSLQGGTEAFF.

The chain uses TRBV5-4 and TRBJ2-3; tentative D call: TRBD1 (5 bases). Germline values: CDR1 SGHNT, CDR2 YYREEE (reference sequence). This CDR3 is 14 amino acids long. V lost 0 bases to trimming and J lost 5 bases, with 10 bases between them. The CDR3 DNA sequence: TGTGCCAGCAGCTTGGAAGGGCAGGGAGATACGCAGTATTTT. Its translation: CASSLEGQGDTQYF.

This clone has a handful of counts. The chain joins TRBV7-8 to TRBJ1-5, with 7 nucleotides matching TRBD1. Germline trimming cut 1 base from V and 6 bases from J; bases unmatched to any gene: 6. The germline V gene has CDR1 SGHVS and CDR2 FQNEAQ. The CDR3 has 15 residues. CDR3 residues: CASSLVGGGGQPQHF. The CDR3 coding sequence is TGTGCCAGCAGCTTAGTGGGAGGGGGCGGTCAGCCCCAGCATTTT.

The chain combines TRBV9 with TRBJ1-1, with D unresolved. The V end was cut by 0 bases, the J end by 1 base, with 7 bases between. This CDR3 contains 14 residues. Germline loops: CDR1 SGDLS, CDR2 YYNGEE. The CDR3 coding sequence is TGTGCCAGCAGCGTAGGTCCCAGGAACACTGAAGCTTTCTTT. Its protein product is CASSVGPRNTEAFF.

The CDR3 DNA is TGTGCCACCAGTGATCCGGGGGGAGCGGGAAACTTCAATGAGCAGTTCTTC. As protein: CATSDPGGAGNFNEQFF. The gene calls are TRBV24-1 and TRBJ2-1; the match to TRBD2 covers 7 bases. The V and J ends lost 3 bases and 6 bases, in that order; junction bases with no gene match: 13. The CDR3 is 17 amino acids. Germline assignment: CDR1 KGHDR and CDR2 SFDVKD.

The chain combines TRBV29-1 with TRBJ1-1; 8 bases align to TRBD1. With V trimmed by 5 bases and J by 5 bases, 7 bases remained unmatched. Germline CDR1 and CDR2: SQVTM and ANQGSEA. This CDR3 spans 13 amino acids. DNA for the CDR3: TGCAGCGTTCCGGACAGGGAGAGAACTGAAGCTTTCTTT. This gives the protein CSVPDRERTEAFF. The full variable domain, with the rest looked up from reference TRBV29-1 and TRBJ1-1, is SAVISQKPSRDICQRGTSLTIQCQVDSQVTMMFWYRQQPGQSLTLIATANQGSEATYESGFVIDKFPISRPNLTFSTLTVSNMSPEDSSIYLCSVPDRERTEAFFGQGTRLTVV.

This chain joins TRBV10-3 and TRBJ2-1; D remains ambiguous. Trimming took 3 bases from V and 7 from J, leaving 4 bases between them. The CDR3 contains 11 residues. Germline V gene lookup returns CDR1 ENHRY and CDR2 SYGVKD. This CDR3 reads CAISDLNEQFF. Written as DNA, the CDR3 is TGTGCCATCAGTGATCTAAATGAGCAGTTCTTC.